This T cell receptor beta chain was profiled in a study of CD8 T cells in Susac syndrome. Random hexamers served to reverse transcribe roughly 0.45 to 1 ug RNA. Coverage of TCR beta CDR3 amplification by immunoSEQ multiplex PCR extended to 54 Vbeta and 13 Jbeta. TCRdb reprocessed the immunoSEQ multiplex PCR reads via MiXCR and lists one record per CDR3 protein. The sample lists about 160,000 distinct CDR3 sequences, about 91% occurring once. CD8+ and CD4+ T cells circulating in blood were sequenced for TCR beta. TEMRA cells underwent FACS enrichment and CD8+ and CD4+ T cells underwent negative isolation. Looked up from germline, CDR1 is SGHNT and CDR2 is YYREEE (reference sequence). The V segment lost 7 bases and the J segment 0 bases; nucleotides outside the gene matches: 11. The CDR3 extends over 16 amino acids.

This chain joins TRBV5-4 and TRBJ2-3, with 7 bases matching TRBD1. Material: CD4+ T cells from PBMCs. This TCR derives from a human donor in good health. The CDR3 DNA reads as TGTGCCAGCGCCCCCCCCGACAGGGCTAGCACAGATACGCAGTATTTT. Protein product: CASAPPDRASTDTQYF.